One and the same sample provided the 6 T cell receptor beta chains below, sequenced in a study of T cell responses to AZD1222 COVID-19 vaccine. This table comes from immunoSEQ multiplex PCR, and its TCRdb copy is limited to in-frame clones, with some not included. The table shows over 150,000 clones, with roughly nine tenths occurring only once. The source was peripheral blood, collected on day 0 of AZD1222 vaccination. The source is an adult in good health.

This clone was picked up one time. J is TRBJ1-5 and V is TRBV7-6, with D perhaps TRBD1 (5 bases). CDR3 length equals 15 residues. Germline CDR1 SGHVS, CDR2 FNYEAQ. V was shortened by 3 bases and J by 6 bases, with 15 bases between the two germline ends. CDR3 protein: CASSLGQGHSQPQHF. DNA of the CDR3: TGTGCCAGCAGCTTGGGGCAGGGTCATAGTCAGCCCCAGCATTTT.

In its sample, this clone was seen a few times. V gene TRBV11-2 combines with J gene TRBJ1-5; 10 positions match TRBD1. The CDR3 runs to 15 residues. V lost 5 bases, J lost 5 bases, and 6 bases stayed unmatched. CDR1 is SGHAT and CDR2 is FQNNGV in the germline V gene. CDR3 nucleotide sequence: TGTGCCAGCAGCCAAGGGACAGGGGCATATCAGCCCCAGCATTTT. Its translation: CASSQGTGAYQPQHF.

In DNA form, the CDR3 reads TGTGCCAGCAGTCCGACTAGCGGGGGGTACAATGAGCAGTTCTTC. This sequence encodes CASSPTSGGYNEQFF. The gene calls are TRBV6-2 or TRBV6-3 and TRBJ2-1; 13 bases fit TRBD2. The CDR3 is made up of 15 amino acids. The V segment lost 5 bases and the J segment 4 bases; nucleotides outside the gene matches: 2. From germline, CDR1 is MNHEY and CDR2 SVGEGT.

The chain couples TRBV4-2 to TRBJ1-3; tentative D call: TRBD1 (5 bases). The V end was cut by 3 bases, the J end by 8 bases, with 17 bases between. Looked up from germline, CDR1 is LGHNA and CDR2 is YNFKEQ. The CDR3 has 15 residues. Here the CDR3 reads CASSHPGTAGDTIYF. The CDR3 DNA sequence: TGTGCCAGCAGCCACCCCGGGACTGCGGGCGACACCATATATTTT.

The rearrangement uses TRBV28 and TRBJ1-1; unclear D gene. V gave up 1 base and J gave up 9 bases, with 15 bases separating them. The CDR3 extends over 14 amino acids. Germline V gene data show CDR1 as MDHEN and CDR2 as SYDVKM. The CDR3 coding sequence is TGTGCCAGCAGTTTATCGGGCCAGGCATTCCAAGCTTTCTTT. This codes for CASSLSGQAFQAFF.

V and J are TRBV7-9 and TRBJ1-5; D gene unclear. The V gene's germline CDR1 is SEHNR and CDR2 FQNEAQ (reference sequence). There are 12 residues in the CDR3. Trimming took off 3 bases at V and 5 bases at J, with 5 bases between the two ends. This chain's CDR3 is CASSLDHQPQHF. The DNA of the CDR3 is TGTGCCAGCAGCTTGGATCATCAGCCCCAGCATTTT.